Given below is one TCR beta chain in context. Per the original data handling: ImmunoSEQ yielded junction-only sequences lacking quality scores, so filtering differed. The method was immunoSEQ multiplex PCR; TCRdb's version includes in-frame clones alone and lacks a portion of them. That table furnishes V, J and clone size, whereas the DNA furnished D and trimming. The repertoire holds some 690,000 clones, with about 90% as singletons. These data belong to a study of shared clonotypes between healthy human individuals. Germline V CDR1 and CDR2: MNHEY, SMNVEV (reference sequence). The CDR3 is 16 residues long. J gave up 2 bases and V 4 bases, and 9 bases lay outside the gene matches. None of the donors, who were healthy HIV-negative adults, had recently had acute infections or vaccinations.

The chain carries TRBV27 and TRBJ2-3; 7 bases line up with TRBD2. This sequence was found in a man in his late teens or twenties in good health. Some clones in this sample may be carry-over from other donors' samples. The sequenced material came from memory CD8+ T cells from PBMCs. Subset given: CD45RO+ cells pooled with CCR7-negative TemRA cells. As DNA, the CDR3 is TGTGCCAGCAGTTCCCCAGCTAGCGGTCACACAGATACGCAGTATTTT. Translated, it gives CASSSPASGHTDTQYF.